This T cell receptor beta chain appears in the sequencing data of a study of blood T cell repertoires in COVID-19. In the study overall: The samples span acute and convalescent COVID-19 from the United States, Italy and Spain.

Produced via immunoSEQ multiplex PCR; TCRdb's table is partial and in-frame only. The table includes 130,000 to 150,000 clones, 81% detected once. V trimming: 1 base; J trimming: 2 bases; junction bases outside the gene matches: 6. The CDR3 covers 15 residues. CDR1 SGHRS and CDR2 YFSETQ come from the germline V gene. The V and J genes are TRBV5-1 and TRBJ2-7; 7 bases line up with TRBD2. The clonotype originates from a human donor in a cohort sampled during active COVID-19. The sequencing sample was made of peripheral blood. In DNA form, the CDR3 reads TGCGCCAGCAGCTTGCACCCTAGCGGAGCCTACGAGCAGTACTTC. Residues: CASSLHPSGAYEQYF.